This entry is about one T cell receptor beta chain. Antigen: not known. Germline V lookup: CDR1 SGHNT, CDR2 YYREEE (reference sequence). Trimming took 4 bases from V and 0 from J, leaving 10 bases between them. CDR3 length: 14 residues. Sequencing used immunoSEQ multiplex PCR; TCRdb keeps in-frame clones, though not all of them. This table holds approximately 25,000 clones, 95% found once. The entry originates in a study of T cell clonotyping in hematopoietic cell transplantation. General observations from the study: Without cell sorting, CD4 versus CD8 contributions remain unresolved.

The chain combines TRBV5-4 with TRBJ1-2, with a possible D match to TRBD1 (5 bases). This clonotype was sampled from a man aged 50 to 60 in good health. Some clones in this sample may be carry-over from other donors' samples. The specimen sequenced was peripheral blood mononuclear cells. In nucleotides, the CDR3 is TGTGCCAGCAGCACCGAGACAGCTAACTATGGCTACACCTTC. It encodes CASSTETANYGYTF. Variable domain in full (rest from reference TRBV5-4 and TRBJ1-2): ETGVTQSPTHLIKTRGQQVTLRCSSQSGHNTVSWYQQALGQGPQFIFQYYREEENGRGNFPPRFSGLQFPNYSSELNVNALELDDSALYLCASSTETANYGYTFGSGTRLTVV.